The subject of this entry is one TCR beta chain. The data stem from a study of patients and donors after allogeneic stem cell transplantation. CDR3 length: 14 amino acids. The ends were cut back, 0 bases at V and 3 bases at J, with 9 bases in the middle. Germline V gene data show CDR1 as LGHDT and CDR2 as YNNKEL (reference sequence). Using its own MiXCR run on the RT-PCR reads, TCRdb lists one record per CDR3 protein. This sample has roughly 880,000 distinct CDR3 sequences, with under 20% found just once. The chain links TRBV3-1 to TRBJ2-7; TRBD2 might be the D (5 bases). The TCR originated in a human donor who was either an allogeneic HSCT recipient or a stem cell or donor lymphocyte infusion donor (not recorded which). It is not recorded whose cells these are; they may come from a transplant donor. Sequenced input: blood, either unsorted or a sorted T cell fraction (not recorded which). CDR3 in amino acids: CASSQDREVYEQYF. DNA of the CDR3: TGTGCCAGCAGCCAAGATCGGGAAGTCTACGAGCAGTACTTC.